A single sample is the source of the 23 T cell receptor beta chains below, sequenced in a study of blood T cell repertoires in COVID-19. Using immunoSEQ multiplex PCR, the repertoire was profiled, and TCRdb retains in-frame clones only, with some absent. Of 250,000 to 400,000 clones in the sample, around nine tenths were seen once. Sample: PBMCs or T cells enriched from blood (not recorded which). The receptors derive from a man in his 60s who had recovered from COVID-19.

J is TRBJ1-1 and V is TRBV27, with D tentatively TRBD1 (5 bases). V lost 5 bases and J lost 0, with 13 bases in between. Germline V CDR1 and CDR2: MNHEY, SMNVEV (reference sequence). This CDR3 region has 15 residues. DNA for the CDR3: TGTGCCAGCAGTGCCGTGGCGGGGGTGAACACTGAAGCTTTCTTT. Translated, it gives CASSAVAGVNTEAFF.

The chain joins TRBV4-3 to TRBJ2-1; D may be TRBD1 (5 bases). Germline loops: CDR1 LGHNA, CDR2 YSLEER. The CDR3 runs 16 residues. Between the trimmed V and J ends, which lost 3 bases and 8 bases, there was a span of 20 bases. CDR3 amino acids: CASSQLDGATGDEQFF. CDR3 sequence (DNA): TGCGCCAGCAGCCAGCTGGATGGGGCTACGGGCGATGAGCAGTTCTTC.

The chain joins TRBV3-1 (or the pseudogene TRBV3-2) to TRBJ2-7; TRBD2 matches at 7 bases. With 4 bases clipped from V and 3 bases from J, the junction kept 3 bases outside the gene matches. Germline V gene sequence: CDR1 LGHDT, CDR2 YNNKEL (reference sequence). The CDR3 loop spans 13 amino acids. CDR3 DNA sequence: TGTGCCAGCAGCCGGGACTACTACTACGAGCAGTACTTC. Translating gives CASSRDYYYEQYF.

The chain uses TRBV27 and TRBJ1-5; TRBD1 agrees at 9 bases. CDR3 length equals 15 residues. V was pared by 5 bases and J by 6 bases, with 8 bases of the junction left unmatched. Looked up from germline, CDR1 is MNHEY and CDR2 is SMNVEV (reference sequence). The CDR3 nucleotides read TGTGCCAGCAGTCTACAGGGGGCGCCAGGTCAGCCCCAGCATTTT. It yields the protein CASSLQGAPGQPQHF.

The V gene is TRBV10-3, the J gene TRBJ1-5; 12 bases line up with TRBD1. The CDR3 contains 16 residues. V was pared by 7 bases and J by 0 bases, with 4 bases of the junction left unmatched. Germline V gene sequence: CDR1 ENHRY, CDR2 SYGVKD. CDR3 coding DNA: TGTGCCATCATGGGACAGGGGGCCCTTAGCAATCAGCCCCAGCATTTT. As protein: CAIMGQGALSNQPQHF.

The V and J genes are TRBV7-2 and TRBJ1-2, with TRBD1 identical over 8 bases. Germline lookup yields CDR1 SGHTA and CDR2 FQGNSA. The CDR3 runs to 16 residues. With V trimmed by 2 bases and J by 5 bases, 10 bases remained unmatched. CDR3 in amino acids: CASSLSGGQGNYGYTF. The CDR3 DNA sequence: TGTGCCAGCAGCTTAAGTGGCGGACAGGGTAATTATGGCTACACCTTC.

CDR3 nucleotides: TGTGCCAGCCTTAGCGGGGCCTACAATGAGCAGTTCTTC. Translation: CASLSGAYNEQFF. The chain couples TRBV6-6 to TRBJ2-1; 8 nucleotides align to TRBD2. The J segment lost 2 bases and the V segment lost 8 bases, leaving 2 bases of the junction unmatched. The CDR3 consists of 13 residues. Germline lookup yields CDR1 MNHNY and CDR2 SVGAGI (reference sequence).

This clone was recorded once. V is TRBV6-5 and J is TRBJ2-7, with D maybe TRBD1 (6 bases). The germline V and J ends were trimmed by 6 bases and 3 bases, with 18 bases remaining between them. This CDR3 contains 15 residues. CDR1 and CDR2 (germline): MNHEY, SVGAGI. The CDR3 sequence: CASSLGQTIYYEQYF. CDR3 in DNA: TGTGCCAGCAGCCTAGGACAGACTATCTACTACGAGCAGTACTTC.

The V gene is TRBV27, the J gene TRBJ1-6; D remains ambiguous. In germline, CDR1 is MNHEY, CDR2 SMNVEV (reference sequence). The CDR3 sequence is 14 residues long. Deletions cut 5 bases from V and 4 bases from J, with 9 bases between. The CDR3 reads CASSPTGYNSPLHF. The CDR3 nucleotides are TGTGCCAGCAGTCCGACGGGTTATAATTCACCCCTCCACTTT.

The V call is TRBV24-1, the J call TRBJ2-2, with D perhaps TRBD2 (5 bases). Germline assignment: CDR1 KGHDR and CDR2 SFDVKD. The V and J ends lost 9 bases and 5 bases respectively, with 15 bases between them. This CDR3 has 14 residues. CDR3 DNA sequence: TGTGCCACCGAAGACTACCAGAGGACCGGGGAGCTGTTTTTT. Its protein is CATEDYQRTGELFF.

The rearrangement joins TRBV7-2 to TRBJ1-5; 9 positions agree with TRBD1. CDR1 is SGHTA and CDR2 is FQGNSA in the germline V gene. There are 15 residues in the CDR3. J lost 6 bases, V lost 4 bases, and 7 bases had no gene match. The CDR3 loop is CASSSYRGLGQPQHF. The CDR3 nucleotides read TGTGCCAGCAGCTCGTACAGGGGGCTCGGTCAGCCCCAGCATTTT.

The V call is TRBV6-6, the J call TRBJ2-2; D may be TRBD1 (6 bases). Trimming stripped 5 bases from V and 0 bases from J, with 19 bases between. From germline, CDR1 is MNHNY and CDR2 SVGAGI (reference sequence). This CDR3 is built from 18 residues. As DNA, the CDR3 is TGTGCCAGCAGTCAATCAGCCCATGGACAGTCGAACACCGGGGAGCTGTTTTTT. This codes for CASSQSAHGQSNTGELFF.

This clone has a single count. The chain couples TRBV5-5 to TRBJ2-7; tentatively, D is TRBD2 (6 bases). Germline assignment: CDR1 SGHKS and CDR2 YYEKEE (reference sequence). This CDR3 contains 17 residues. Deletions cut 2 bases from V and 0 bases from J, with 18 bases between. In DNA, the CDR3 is TGTGCCAGCAGCTTCGCAGCCGGGACTGCAAGCTCCTACGAGCAGTACTTC. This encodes CASSFAAGTASSYEQYF.

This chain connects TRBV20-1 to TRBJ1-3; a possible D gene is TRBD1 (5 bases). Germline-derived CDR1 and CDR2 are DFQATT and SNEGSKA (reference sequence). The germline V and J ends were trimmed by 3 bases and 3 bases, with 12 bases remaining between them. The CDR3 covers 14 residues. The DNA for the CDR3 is TGCAGTGCTAGTGCCCCAGGGATTGGAAACACCATATATTTT. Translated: CSASAPGIGNTIYF.

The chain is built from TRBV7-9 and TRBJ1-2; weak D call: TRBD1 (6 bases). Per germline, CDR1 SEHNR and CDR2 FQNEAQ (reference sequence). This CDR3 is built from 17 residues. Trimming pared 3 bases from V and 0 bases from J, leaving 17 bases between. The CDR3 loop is CASSFTWTEQANYGYTF. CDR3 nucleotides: TGTGCCAGCAGCTTTACTTGGACAGAGCAAGCTAACTATGGCTACACCTTC.

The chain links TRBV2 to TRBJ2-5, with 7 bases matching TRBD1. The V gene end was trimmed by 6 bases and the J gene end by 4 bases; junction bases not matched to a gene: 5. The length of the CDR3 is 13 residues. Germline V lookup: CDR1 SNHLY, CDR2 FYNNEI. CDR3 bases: TGTGCCAGCAGGGGACAGCCAAGAGAGACCCAGTACTTC. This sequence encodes CASRGQPRETQYF. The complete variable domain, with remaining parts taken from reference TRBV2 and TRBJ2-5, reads EPEVTQTPSHQVTQMGQEVILRCVPISNHLYFYWYRQILGQKVEFLVSFYNNEISEKSEIFDDQFSVERPDGSNFTLKIRSTKLEDSAMYFCASRGQPRETQYFGPGTRLLVL.

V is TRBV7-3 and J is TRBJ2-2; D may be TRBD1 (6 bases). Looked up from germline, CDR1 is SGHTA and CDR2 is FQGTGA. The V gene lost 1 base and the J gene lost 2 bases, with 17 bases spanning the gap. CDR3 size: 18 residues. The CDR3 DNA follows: TGTGCCAGCAGCTTAAGCCCCTCGGCAGGGGCCAACACCGGGGAGCTGTTTTTT. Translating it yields CASSLSPSAGANTGELFF.

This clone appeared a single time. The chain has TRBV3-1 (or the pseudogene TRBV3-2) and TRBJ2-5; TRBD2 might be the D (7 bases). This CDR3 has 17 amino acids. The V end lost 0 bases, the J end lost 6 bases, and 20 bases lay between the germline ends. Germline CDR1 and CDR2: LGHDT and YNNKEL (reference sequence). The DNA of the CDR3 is TGTGCCAGCAGCCAAGACACCGGACGGGGGGCTATAAAGACCCAGTACTTC. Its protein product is CASSQDTGRGAIKTQYF.

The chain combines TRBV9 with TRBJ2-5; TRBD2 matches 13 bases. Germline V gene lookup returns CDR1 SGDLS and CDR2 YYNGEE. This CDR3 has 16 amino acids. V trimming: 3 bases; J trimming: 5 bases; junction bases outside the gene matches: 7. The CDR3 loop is CASSETTSGRRETQYF. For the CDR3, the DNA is TGTGCCAGCAGCGAAACGACTAGCGGGAGGAGGGAGACCCAGTACTTC.

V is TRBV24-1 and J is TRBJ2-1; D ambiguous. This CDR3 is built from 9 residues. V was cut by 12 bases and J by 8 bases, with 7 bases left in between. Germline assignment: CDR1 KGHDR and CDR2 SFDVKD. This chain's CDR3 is CAAMDEQFF. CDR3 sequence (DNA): TGTGCCGCTATGGATGAGCAGTTCTTC.

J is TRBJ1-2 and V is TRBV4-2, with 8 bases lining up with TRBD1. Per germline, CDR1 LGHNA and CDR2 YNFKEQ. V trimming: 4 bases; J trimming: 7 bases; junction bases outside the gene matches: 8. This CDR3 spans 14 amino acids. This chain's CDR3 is CASSPEDRGRGYTF. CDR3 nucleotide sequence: TGTGCCAGCAGCCCCGAAGACAGGGGCCGTGGCTACACCTTC.

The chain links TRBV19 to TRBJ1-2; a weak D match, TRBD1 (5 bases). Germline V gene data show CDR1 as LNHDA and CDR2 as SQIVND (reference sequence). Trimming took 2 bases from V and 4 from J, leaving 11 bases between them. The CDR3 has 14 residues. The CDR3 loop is CASSIKAGPYGYTF. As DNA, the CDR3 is TGTGCCAGTAGTATAAAGGCAGGGCCCTATGGCTACACCTTC. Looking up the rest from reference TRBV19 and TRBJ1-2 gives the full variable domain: DGGITQSPKYLFRKEGQNVTLSCEQNLNHDAMYWYRQDPGQGLRLIYYSQIVNDFQKGDIAEGYSVSREKKESFPLTVTSAQKNPTAFYLCASSIKAGPYGYTFGSGTRLTVV.

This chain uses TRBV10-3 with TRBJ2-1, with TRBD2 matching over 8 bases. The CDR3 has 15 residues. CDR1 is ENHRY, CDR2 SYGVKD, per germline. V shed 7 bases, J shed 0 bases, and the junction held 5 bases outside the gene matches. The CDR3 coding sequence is TGTGCCATCACTAAAAGCGGGAGCTCCTACAATGAGCAGTTCTTC. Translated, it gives CAITKSGSSYNEQFF.